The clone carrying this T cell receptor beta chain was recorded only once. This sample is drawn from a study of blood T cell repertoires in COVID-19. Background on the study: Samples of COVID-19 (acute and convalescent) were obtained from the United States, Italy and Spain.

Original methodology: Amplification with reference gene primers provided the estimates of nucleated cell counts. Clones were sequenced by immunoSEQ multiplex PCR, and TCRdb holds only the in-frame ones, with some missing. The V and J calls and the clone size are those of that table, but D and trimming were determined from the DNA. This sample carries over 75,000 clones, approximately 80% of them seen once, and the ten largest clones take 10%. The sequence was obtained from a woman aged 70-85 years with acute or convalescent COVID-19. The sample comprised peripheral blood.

CDR3 residues: CASSLEGARDYGYTF. DNA for the CDR3: TGTGCCAGCAGCTTAGAGGGGGCCAGGGACTATGGCTACACCTTC. This rearrangement joins TRBV7-2 to TRBJ1-2; 7 bases match TRBD1. Germline CDR1 SGHTA, CDR2 FQGNSA. The CDR3 has 15 amino acids. The junction had 5 bases not matched to a gene; V was cut back by 1 base and J by 3 bases. Full variable domain (missing parts from reference TRBV7-2 and TRBJ1-2): GAGVSQSPSNKVTEKGKDVELRCDPISGHTALYWYRQSLGQGLEFLIYFQGNSAPDKSGLPSDRFSAERTGGSVSTLTIQRTQQEDSAVYLCASSLEGARDYGYTFGSGTRLTVV.